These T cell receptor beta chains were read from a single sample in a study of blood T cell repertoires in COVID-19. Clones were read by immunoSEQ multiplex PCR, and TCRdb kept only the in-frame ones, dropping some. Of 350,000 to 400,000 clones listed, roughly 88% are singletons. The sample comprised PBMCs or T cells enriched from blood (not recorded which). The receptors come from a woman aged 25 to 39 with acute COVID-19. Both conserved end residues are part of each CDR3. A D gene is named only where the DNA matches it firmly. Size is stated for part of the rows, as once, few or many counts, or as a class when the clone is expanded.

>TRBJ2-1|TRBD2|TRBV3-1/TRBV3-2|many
CASSLAGSDNEQFF
TGTGCCAGCAGCCTAGCGGGGTCGGACAATGAGCAGTTCTTC
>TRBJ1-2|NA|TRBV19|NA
CASSMSVGYTF
TGTGCCAGTAGTATGAGTGTGGGCTACACCTTC
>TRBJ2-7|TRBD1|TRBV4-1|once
CASSQQTGDYEQYF
TGCGCCAGCAGCCAACAGACAGGGGATTACGAGCAGTACTTC
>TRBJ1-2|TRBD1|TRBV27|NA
CASTQGPGQRELFYGYTF
TGTGCCAGCACCCAGGGCCCGGGACAGCGCGAACTTTTCTATGGCTACACCTTC
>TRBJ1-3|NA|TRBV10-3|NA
CAIRADGGNTIYF
TGTGCCATCAGAGCGGACGGTGGGAACACCATATATTTT
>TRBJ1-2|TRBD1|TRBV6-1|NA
CASSEGGTGNHGYTF
TGTGCCAGCAGTGAAGGAGGGACAGGGAACCATGGCTACACCTTC
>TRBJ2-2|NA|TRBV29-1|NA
CSVAHSYTGELFF
TGCAGCGTTGCACACAGCTACACCGGGGAGCTGTTTTTT
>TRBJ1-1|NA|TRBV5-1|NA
CASSFTLSGSAGNTEAFF
TGCGCCAGCAGCTTCACCCTGTCCGGGTCCGCGGGGAACACTGAAGCTTTCTTT
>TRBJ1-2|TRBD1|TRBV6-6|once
CASSPPGQGGGYTF
TGTGCCAGCAGTCCCCCGGGACAGGGAGGTGGCTACACCTTC
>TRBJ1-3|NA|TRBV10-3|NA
CAISEEASGNTIYF
TGTGCCATCAGTGAGGAAGCCTCTGGAAACACCATATATTTT
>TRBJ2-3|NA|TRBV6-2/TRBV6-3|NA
CASSYPTGEPDTQYF
TGTGCCAGCAGTTACCCGACAGGTGAGCCAGATACGCAGTATTTT
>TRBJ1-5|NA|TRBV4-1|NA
CASSQSEGRYQPQHF
TGCGCCAGCAGCCAATCGGAGGGCAGATATCAGCCCCAGCATTTT
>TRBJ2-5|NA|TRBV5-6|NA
CASSLQGGETQYF
TGTGCCAGCAGCTTACAGGGCGGGGAGACCCAGTACTTC
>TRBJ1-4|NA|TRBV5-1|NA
CASSLTGENEKLFF
TGCGCCAGCAGCTTGACAGGAGAAAATGAAAAACTGTTTTTT
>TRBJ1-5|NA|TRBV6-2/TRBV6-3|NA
CASSYVSSNQPQHF
TGTGCCAGCAGTTACGTGAGTAGCAATCAGCCCCAGCATTTT
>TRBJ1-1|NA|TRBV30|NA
CAWNRAGRNTEAFF
TGTGCCTGGAATAGAGCGGGGCGGAACACTGAAGCTTTCTTT
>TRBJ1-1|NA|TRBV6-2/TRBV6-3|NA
CASSYVGGQRTRAEAFF
TGTGCCAGCAGTTACGTCGGGGGTCAGAGGACACGCGCTGAAGCTTTCTTT
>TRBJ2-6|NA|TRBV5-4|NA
CASSPPRGSGANVLTF
TGTGCCAGCAGCCCTCCCCGGGGCTCTGGGGCCAACGTCCTGACTTTC
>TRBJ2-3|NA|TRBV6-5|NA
CASSFSSGTDTQYF
TGTGCCAGCAGTTTTAGCTCAGGCACAGATACGCAGTATTTT
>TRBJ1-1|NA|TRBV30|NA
CAWTYFSDRNTEAFF
TGTGCCTGGACCTATTTTTCGGACAGGAACACTGAAGCTTTCTTT
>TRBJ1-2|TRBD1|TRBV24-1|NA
CATQGAGGYTF
TGTGCCACACAGGGGGCAGGGGGCTACACCTTC
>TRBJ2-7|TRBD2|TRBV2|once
CASSDIAGGREQYF
TGTGCCAGCAGCGATATAGCGGGGGGGCGCGAGCAGTACTTC
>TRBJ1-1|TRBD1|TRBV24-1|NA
CATSDHRGDEVCTEAFF
TGTGCCACCAGTGATCACAGGGGAGATGAGGTGTGCACTGAAGCTTTCTTT
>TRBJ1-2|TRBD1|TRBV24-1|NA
CATRGTGPNYGYTF
TGTGCCACCAGGGGGACAGGTCCTAACTATGGCTACACCTTC
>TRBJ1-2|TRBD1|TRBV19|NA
CASSMTGLGYTF
TGTGCCAGTAGCATGACAGGGCTGGGCTACACCTTC
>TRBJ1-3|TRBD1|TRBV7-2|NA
CASSSTGGSGNTIYF
TGTGCCAGCAGCTCCACAGGGGGCTCAGGAAACACCATATATTTT
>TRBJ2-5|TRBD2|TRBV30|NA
CAWKPPGGSGKFQETQYF
TGTGCCTGGAAACCCCCGGGGGGTAGCGGGAAGTTCCAAGAGACCCAGTACTTC
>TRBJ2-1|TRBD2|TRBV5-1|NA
CASRFSGGANEQFF
TGCGCCAGCAGGTTTAGCGGGGGGGCCAATGAGCAGTTCTTC
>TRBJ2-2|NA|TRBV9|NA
CASSGRDSRPGELFF
TGTGCCAGCAGCGGGAGGGACAGTAGGCCCGGGGAGCTGTTTTTT
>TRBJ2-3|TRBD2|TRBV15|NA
CATSRYLAGGRTDTQYF
TGTGCCACCAGTAGATACCTAGCGGGGGGGCGCACAGATACGCAGTATTTT
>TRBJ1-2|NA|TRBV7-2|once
CASSLEDRNYGYTF
TGTGCCAGCAGCTTAGAAGACAGGAACTATGGCTACACCTTC
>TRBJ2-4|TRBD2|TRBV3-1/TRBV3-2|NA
CASSQGVRGGGIQYF
TGTGCCAGCAGCCAAGGCGTACGAGGCGGGGGGATTCAGTACTTC
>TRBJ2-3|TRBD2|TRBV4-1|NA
CASSSLDGGFGTDTQYF
TGCGCCAGCAGCTCCTTAGACGGGGGGTTTGGCACAGATACGCAGTATTTT
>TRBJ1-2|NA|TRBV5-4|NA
CASSFAAGTEAF
NA
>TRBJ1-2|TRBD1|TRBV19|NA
CASSIWDRGVYGYTF
TGTGCCAGTAGTATATGGGACAGGGGGGTCTATGGCTACACCTTC
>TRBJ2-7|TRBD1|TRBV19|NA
CASSTAQGTYEQYF
TGTGCCAGTAGTACGGCACAGGGGACCTACGAGCAGTACTTC
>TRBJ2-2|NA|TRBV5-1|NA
CASSQGFIAGELFF
TGCGCCAGCAGCCAGGGTTTTATTGCCGGGGAGCTGTTTTTT
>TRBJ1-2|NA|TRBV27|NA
CASSLRRETNYTF
TGTGCCAGCAGTTTAAGGCGGGAGACCAACTACACCTTC
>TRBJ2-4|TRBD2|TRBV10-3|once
CAISEAASGGGKNIQYF
TGTGCCATCAGTGAGGCTGCTAGCGGGGGTGGCAAAAACATTCAGTACTTC
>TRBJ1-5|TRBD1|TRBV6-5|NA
CASRIQGAAQPQHF
TGTGCCAGCAGGATACAGGGGGCGGCTCAGCCCCAGCATTTT
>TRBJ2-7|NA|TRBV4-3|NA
CASSQDHEKGNYEQYF
TGCGCCAGCAGCCAAGATCATGAAAAGGGGAACTACGAGCAGTACTTC
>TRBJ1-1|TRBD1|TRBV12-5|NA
CASGFGPRLKGATEAFF
TGTGCTAGTGGTTTTGGTCCCCGACTAAAGGGGGCCACTGAAGCTTTCTTT